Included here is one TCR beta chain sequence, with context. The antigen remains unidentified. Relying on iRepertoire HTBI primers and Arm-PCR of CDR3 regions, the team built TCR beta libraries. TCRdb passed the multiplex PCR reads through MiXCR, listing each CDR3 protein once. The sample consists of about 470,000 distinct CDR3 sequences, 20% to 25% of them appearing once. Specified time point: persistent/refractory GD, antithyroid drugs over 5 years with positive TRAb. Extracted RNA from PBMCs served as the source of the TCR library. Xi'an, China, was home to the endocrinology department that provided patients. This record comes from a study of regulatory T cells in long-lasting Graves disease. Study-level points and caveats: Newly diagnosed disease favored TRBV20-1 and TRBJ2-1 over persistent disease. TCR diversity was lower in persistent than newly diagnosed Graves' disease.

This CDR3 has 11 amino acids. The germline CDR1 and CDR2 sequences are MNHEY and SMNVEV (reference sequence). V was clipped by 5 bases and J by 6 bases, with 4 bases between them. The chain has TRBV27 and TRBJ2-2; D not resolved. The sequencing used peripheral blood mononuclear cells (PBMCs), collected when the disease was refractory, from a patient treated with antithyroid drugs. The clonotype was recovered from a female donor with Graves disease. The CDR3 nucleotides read TGTGCCAGCAGTGTCTCCGGGGAGCTGTTTTTT. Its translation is CASSVSGELFF.